This entry describes one T cell receptor (beta chain). The read halts 3 residues ahead of the CDR3 end, with the missing end drawn from the germline J gene. The repertoire was sequenced with immunoSEQ multiplex PCR; TCRdb's copy has only in-frame clones and lacks some. This repertoire includes around 20,000 clones. Trimming removed 7 bases from V and 6 bases from J; junction bases left unmatched: 8. CDR1 and CDR2 from the germline V gene are MNHEY and SVGEGT. The CDR3 extends over 14 amino acids. This entry is derived from a study of T cells in women clearing cervical HPV infection. On the study more broadly: Cases: HPV16-related CIN3 or worse on histology, 2 invasive cancers. HLA type stays a possible confounder, typing being limited.

What was sequenced was blood buffy coat. The gene calls are TRBV6-2 or TRBV6-3 and TRBJ2-7; TRBD2 matches at 11 bases. The receptor comes from a woman aged 18 to 75 with a cervical HPV16 infection that either progressed to CIN3+ or cleared (not recorded which). The sequenced part of the CDR3 DNA is TGTGCCAGCACTCTTAGCGGGAGGGAATTCGAG. Its translation: CASTLSGREFE. The full CDR3 protein reads CASTLSGREFEQYF.